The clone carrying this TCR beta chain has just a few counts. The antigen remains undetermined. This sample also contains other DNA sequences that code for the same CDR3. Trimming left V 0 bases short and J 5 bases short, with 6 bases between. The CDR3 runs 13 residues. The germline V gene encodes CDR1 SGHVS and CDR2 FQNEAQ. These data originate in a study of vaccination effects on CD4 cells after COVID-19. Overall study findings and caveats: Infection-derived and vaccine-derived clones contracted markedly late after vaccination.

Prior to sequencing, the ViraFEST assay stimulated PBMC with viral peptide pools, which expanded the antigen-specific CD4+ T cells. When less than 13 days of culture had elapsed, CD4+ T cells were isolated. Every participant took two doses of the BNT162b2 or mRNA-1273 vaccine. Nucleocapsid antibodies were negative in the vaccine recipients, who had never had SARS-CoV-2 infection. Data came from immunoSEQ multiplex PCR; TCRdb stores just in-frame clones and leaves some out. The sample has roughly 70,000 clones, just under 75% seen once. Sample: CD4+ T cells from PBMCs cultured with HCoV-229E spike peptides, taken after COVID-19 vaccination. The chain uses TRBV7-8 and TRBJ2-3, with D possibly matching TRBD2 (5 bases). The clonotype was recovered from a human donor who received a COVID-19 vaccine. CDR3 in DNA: TGTGCCAGCAGCTTAGCGCGGGTAGATACGCAGTATTTT. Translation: CASSLARVDTQYF. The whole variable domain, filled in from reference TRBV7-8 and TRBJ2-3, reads GAGVSQSPRYKVAKRGQDVALRCDPISGHVSLFWYQQALGQGPEFLTYFQNEAQLDKSGLPSDRFFAERPEGSVSTLKIQRTQQEDSAVYLCASSLARVDTQYFGPGTRLTVL.